These T cell receptor beta chains were read from a single sample in a study of T cell changes during pregnancy in multiple sclerosis. TCRdb keeps only in-frame clones here, not all; method: immunoSEQ multiplex PCR. The data show tens of thousands of clones, almost 95% seen once. The material sequenced was peripheral blood, taken after pregnancy. Every receptor here comes from a female donor with multiple sclerosis, enrolled in a pregnancy study. Both conserved end residues are trimmed from each CDR3.

v_call cdr3_aa
TRBV29-1 SVGGYLNTEAF
TRBV7-2 ASSSTSGGARETQY
TRBV27 ASSQGAVSTDTQY
TRBV27 ASSLPTLTHYEQY
TRBV5-1 ASSLPGTGMINEQF
TRBV30 AWSVSRTGGNQPQH
TRBV14 ASSPGTGEKLF
TRBV6-1 ASSGMVGQETQY
TRBV30 AWSVGGREQY
TRBV9 ASSVGRGGYTGELF
TRBV5-6 ASSLGGAYSDEQF
TRBV23-1 ASSQLRQPQH
TRBV28 ASSVWGEGDNQPQH
TRBV5-6 ASSYWRGRRNSPLH
TRBV18 ASKWDRGVEQY
TRBV11-2 ASRKLSTEAF
TRBV7-3 ASSLLAGDGNEQF
TRBV7-2 ASSDYLGEQY
TRBV19 ASSIGTAEQY
TRBV7-9 ASTPSLGNTIY